Here is one T cell receptor (beta chain) with its context. There is no known antigen for this receptor. Base qualities are missing; no much larger clone stands one base away. The QIAamp DNA FFPE kit was used to extract genomic DNA from formalin-fixed paraffin-embedded autopsy tissue. The sample belongs to a study of T cell repertoires in MIS-A myocarditis (dated 2022 in TCRdb). The immunoSEQ bias-controlled multiplex PCR was used to amplify TCRbeta CDR3 regions, which were then sequenced at high throughput. Under the source paper's analysis protocol: CDR3 sequences were collapsed and filtered by the immunoSEQ vendor pipeline to quantify abundance and frequency of each unique TCRbeta CDR3. CD-HIT clustered dominant CDR3 amino acid sequences with SARS-CoV-2-specific ImmuneCODE TCRbeta sequences at a 90% global sequence identity threshold. A clone was classed as hyperexpanded at a frequency of 0.1 to 1 and as large at a frequency of 0.01 to 0.1. CDR3 amino acid sequences and V and J gene assignments of dominant clones were confirmed with MiXCR. The R stringdist package was used to calculate Levenshtein distances between the patient clonotypes and the ImmuneCODE hits. TCRdb obtained this table from immuneACCESS and retained in-frame rearrangements with V and J assigned. These tables miss some clones; where compared with another copy, unresolved V genes account for less than half of the shortfall, and the remainder is unexplained. V and J calls and clone size are those listed in that table; D and trimming were worked out from the DNA. The table for this sample lists 14,000 to 15,000 clones; over 70% of them were counted only once. Under 75% of the sample goes to the ten largest clones.

The germline ends are 10 bases apart after V is trimmed by 1 base and J by 0 bases. From the cysteine up to the phenylalanine, the CDR3 has a length of 16 residues. Kept here is only the CDR3 DNA, which spans 48 bases and is read in frame from base 1. Based on the germline V gene, the CDR1 and CDR2 sequences are MDHEN and SYDVKM. Source material: left ventricle heart tissue obtained at autopsy. The intended sense of this specimen's cell subset or site label: cardiac tissue sample (left or right ventricle, interventricular septum, or pericardium). This TCR was recovered from a man between 18 and 29 years old with fulminant myocarditis from multisystem inflammatory syndrome in adults (MIS-A) after COVID-19. This receptor chain uses TRBV28 and TRBJ2-1; tentative D gene TRBD2, with 5 bases matching. The CDR3 amino acid sequence is: CASSLFSGGSYNEQFF. The nucleotides are TGTGCCAGCAGTTTATTTTCCGGAGGCTCCTACAATGAGCAGTTCTTC.